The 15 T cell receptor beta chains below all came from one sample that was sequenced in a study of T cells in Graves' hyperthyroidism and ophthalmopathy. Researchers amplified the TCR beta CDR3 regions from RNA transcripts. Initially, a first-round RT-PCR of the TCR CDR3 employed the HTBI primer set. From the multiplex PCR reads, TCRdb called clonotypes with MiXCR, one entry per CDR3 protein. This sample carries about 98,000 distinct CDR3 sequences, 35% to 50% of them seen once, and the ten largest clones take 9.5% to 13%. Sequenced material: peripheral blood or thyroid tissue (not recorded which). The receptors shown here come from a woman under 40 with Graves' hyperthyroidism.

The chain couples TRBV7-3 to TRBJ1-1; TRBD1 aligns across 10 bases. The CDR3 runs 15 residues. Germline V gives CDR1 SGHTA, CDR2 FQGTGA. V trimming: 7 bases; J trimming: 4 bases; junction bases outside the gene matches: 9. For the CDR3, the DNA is TGTGCCAGCACCCCAGACAGGGGGCGTGGCACTGAAGCTTTCTTT. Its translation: CASTPDRGRGTEAFF.

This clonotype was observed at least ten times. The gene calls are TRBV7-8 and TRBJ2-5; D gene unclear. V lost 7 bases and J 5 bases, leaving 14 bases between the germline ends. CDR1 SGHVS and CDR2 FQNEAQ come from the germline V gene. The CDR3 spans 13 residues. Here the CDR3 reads CASTEGYAETQYF. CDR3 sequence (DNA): TGTGCCAGCACTGAAGGCTACGCGGAGACCCAGTACTTC. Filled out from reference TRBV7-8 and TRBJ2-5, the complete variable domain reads GAGVSQSPRYKVAKRGQDVALRCDPISGHVSLFWYQQALGQGPEFLTYFQNEAQLDKSGLPSDRFFAERPEGSVSTLKIQRTQQEDSAVYLCASTEGYAETQYFGPGTRLLVL.

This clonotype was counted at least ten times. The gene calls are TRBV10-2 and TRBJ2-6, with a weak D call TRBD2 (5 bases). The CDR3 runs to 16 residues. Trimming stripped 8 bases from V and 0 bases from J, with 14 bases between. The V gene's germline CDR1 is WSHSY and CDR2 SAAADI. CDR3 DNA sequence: TGCGCCAGCGCGGGCAGTACTCTCTCTGGGGCCAACGTCCTGACTTTC. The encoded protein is CASAGSTLSGANVLTF.

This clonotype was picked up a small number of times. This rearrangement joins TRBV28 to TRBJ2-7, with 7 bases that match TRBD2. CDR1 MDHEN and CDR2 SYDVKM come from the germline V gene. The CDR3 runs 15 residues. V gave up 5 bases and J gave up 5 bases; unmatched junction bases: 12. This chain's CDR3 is CASSRYWDYSDEQYF. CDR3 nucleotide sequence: TGTGCCAGCAGTCGTTATTGGGACTATAGTGACGAGCAGTACTTC.

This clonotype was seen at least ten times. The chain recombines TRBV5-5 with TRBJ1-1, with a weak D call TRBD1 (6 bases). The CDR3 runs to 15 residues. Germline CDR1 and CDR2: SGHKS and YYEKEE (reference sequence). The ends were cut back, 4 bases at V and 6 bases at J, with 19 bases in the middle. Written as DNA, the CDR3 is TGTGCCAGCAGCCCCTACAGGGATTGGATCCCTGAAGCTTTCTTT. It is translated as CASSPYRDWIPEAFF.

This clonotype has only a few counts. The CDR3 coding sequence is TGTGCCTGGGCCCAGCGTCCGAACACTGAAGCTTTCTTT. This codes for CAWAQRPNTEAFF. This chain joins TRBV30 and TRBJ1-1; D unclear. The length of the CDR3 is 13 residues. V lost 5 bases and J lost 1, with 11 bases in between. CDR1 is GTSNPN and CDR2 is SVGIG in the germline V gene (reference sequence).

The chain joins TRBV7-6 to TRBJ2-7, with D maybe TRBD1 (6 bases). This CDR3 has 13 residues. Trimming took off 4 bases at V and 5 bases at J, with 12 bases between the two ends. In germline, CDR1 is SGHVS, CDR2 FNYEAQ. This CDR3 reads CASSSTGSHEQYF. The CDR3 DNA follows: TGTGCCAGCAGCTCGACAGGATCCCACGAGCAGTACTTC. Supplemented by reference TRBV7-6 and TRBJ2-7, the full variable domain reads GAGVSQSPRYKVTKRGQDVALRCDPISGHVSLYWYRQALGQGPEFLTYFNYEAQQDKSGLPNDRFSAERPEGSISTLTIQRTEQRDSAMYRCASSSTGSHEQYFGPGTRLTVT.

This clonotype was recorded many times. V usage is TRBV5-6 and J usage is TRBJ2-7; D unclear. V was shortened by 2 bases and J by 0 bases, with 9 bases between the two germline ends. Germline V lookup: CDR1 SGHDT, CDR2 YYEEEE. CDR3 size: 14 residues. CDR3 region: CASSFGQSSYEQYF. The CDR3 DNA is TGTGCCAGCAGCTTCGGGCAGAGCTCCTACGAGCAGTACTTC.

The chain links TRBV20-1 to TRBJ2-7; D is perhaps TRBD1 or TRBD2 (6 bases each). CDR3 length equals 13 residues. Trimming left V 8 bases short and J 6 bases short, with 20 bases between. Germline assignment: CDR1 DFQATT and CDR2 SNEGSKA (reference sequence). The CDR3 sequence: CSPGAGSGAEQYF. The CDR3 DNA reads TGCAGTCCGGGGGCGGGATCAGGAGCCGAGCAGTACTTC.

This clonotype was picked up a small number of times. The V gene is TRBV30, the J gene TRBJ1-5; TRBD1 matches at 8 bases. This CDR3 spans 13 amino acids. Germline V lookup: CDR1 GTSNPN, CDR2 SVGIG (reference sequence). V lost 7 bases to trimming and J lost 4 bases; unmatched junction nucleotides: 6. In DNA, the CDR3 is TGTGCCTTCTCCAGACAGGGGAATCAGCCCCAGCATTTT. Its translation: CAFSRQGNQPQHF.

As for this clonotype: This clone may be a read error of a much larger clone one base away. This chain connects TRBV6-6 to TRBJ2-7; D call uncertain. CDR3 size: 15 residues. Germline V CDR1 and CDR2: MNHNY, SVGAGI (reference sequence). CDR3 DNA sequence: TGTGCCGGCAGTTACTCGGAAGGAACCCTGAGGGAGCAGTACTTC. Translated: CAGSYSEGTLREQYF.

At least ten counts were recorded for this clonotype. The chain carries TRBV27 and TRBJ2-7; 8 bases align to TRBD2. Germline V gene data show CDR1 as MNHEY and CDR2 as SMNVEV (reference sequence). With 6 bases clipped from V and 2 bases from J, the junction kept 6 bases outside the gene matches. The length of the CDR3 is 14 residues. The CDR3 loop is CASSPGRGTYEQYF. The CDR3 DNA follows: TGTGCCAGCAGCCCCGGGAGGGGCACCTACGAGCAGTACTTC.

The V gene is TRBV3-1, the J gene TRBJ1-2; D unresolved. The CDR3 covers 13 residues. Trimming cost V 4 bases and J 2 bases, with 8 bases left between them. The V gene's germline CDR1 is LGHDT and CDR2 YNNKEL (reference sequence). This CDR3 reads CASSRGANYGYTF. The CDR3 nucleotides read TGTGCCAGCAGCCGAGGCGCGAACTATGGCTACACCTTC.

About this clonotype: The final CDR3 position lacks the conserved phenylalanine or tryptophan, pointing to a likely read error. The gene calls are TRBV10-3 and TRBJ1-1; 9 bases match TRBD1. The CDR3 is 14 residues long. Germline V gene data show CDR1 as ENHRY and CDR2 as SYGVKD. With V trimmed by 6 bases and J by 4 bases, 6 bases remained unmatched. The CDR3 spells CAIRPTGGGTEAFL. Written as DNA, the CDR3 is TGTGCCATCAGGCCGACAGGGGGGGGCACTGAAGCTTTCCTT.

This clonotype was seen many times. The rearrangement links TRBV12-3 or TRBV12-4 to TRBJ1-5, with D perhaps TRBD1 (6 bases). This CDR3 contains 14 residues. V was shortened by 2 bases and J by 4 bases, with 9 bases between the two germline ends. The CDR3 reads CASSLSDSNQPQHF. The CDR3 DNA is TGTGCCAGCAGTTTATCGGACAGTAATCAGCCCCAGCATTTT.